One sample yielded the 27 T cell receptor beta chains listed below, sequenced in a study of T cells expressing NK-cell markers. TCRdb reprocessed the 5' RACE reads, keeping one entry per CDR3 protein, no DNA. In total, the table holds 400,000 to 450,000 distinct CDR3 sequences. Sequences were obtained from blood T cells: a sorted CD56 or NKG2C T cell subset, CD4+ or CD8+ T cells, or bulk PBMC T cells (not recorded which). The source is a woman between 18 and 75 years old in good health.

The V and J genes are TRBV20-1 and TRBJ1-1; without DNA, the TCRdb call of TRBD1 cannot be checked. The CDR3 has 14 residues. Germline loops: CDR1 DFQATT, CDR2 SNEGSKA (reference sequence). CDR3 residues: CSAPRLGENTEAFF.

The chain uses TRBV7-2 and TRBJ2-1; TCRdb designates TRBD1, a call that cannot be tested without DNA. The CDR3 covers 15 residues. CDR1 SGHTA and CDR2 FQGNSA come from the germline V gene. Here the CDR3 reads CASSLGGQSYNEQFF.

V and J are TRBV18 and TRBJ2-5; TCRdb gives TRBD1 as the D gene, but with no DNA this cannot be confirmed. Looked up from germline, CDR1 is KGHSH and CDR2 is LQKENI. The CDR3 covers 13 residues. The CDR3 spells CASSDRGVETQYF.

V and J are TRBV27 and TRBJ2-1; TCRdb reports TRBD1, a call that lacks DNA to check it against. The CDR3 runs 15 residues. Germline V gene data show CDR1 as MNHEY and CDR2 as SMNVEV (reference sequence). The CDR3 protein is CASSSSGGAHNEQFF.

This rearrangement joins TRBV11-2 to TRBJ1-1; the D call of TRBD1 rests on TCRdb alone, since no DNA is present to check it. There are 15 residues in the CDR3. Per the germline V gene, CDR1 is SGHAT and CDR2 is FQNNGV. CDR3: CASSLVGRGTTEAFF.

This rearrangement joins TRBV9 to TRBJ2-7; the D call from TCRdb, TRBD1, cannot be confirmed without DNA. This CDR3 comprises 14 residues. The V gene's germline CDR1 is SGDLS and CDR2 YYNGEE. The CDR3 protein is CASSEAGGEYEQYF.

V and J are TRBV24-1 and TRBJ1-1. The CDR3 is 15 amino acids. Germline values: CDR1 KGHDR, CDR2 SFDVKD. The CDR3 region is CATSDPKRGGAEAFF.

CDR3 protein: CASSLEGLAGHNEQFF. The chain uses TRBV5-1 and TRBJ2-1; TCRdb gives TRBD2 as the D gene, but with no DNA this cannot be confirmed. Germline assignment: CDR1 SGHRS and CDR2 YFSETQ. The CDR3 is 16 residues long.

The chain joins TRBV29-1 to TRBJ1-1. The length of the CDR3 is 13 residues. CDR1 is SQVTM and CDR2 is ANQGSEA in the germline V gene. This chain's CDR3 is CSVEGGSNTEAFF.

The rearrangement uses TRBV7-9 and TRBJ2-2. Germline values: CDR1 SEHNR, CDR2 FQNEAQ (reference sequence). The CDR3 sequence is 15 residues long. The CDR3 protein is CASSLAGRFTGELFF.

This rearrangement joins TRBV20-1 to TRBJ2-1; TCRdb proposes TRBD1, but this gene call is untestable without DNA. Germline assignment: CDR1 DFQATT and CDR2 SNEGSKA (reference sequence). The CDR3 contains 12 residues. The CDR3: CSASGAGAFEFF.

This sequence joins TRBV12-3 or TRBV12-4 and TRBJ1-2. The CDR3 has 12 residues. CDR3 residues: CASSRTTHDYTF.

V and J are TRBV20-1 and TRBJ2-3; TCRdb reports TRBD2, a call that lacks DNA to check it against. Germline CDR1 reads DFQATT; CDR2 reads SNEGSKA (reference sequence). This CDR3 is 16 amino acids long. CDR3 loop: CSATIWTSGGPDTQYF.

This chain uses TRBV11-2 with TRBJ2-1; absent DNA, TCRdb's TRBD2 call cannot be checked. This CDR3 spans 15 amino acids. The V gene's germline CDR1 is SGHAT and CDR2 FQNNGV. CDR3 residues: CASSTGTSGANEQFF.

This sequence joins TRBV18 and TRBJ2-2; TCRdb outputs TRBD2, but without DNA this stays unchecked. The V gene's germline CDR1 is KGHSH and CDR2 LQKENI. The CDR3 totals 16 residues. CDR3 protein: CASSPVAGPYTGELFF.

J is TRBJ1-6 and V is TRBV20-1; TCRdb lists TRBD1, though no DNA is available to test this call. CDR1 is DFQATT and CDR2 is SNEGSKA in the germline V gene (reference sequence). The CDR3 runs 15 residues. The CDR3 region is CSAIRPPRDNSPLHF.

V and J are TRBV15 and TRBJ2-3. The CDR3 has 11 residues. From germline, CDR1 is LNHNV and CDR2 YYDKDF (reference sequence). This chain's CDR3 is CATSRTDTQYF.

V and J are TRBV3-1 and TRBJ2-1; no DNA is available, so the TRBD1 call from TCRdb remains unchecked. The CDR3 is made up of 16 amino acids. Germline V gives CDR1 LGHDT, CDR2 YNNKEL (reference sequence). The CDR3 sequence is CASSQWSGRNFGEQFF.

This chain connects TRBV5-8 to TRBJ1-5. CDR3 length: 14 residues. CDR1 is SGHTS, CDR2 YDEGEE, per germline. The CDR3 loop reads CASSSWGSNQPQHF.

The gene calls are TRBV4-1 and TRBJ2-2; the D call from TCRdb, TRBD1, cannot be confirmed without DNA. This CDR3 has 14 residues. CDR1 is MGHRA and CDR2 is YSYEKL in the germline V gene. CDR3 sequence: CASCWTANTGELFF.

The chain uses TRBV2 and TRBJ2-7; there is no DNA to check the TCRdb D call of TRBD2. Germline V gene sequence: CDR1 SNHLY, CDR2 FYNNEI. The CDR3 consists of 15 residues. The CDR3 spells CASSDPSGSSYEQYF.

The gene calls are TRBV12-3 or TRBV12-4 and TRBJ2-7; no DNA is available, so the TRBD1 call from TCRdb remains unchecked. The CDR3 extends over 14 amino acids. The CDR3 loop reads CASSLQGQSYEQYF.

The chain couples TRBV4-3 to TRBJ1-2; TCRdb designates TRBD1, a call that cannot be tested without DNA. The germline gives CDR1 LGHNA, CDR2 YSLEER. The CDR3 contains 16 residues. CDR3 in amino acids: CASSQEGGNLNYGYTF.

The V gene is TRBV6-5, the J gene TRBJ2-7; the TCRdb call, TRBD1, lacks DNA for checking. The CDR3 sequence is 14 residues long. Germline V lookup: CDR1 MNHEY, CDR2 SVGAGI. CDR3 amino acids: CASSYRGQGYEQYF.

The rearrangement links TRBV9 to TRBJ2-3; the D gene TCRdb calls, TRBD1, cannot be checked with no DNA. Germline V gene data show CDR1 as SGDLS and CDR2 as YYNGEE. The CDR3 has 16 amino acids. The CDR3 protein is CASSGHPASSTDTQYF.

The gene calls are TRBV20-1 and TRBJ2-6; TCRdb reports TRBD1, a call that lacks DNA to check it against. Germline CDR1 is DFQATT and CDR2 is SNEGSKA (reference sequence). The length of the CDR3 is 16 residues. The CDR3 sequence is CSARDLGGAGANVLTF.

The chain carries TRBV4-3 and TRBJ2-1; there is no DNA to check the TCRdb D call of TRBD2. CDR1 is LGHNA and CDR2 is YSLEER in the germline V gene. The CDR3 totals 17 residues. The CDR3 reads CASSPTSFASEYNEQFF.